This entry features one T cell receptor beta chain sequence. The antigen remains undetermined. At survey level, the immunoSEQ assay was run in its v3.0 version. Sequencing used immunoSEQ multiplex PCR; TCRdb keeps in-frame clones, though not all of them. The sample holds approximately 11,000 clones, about 89% seen once. This sample was included in a study of long-term antiretroviral therapy in people with HIV. Study-level findings and limits: CDR3 lengths in HIV samples spanned a narrower range than controls. Once patients were on ART, diversity went higher but still fell short of transplant donor controls.

This specimen was unsorted PBMCs, taken 0.2 years before starting antiretroviral therapy. The TCR was taken from a woman aged 40 to 50 with HIV.

The CDR3 loop is CAWSVGGGGYTF. CDR3 DNA: TGTGCCTGGAGTGTAGGGGGAGGAGGCTACACCTTC. The gene calls are TRBV30 and TRBJ1-2; weak D call: TRBD1 (6 bases). This CDR3 is built from 12 residues. The germline V and J ends were trimmed by 0 bases and 8 bases, with 10 bases remaining between them. The germline gives CDR1 GTSNPN, CDR2 SVGIG (reference sequence). The entire variable domain, with the rest obtained from reference TRBV30 and TRBJ1-2, is as follows: SQTIHQWPATLVQPVGSPLSLECTVEGTSNPNLYWYRQAAGRGLQLLFYSVGIGQISSEVPQNLSASRPQDRQFILSSKKLLLSDSGFYLCAWSVGGGGYTFGSGTRLTVV.